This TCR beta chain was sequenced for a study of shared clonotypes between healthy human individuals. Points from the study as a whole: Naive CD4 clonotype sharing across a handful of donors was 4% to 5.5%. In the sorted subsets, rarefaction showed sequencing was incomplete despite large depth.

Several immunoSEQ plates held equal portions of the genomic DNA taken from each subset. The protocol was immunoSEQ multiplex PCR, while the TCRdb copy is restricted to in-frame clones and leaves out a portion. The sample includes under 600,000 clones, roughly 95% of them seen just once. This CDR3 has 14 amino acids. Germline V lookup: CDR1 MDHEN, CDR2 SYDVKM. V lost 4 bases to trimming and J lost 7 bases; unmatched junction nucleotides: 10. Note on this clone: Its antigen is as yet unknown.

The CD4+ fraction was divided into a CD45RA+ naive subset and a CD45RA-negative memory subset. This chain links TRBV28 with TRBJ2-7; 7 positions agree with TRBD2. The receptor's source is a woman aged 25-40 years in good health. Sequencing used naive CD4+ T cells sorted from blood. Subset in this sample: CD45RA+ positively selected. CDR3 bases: TGTGCCAGCAGTTCCGGTCAGTTAGCGGGTGAGCAGTACTTC. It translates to CASSSGQLAGEQYF.